This T cell receptor beta chain originates from a study of OX40 agonist ivuxolimab in advanced cancers. At the level of the whole study: Ivuxolimab was an agonistic, fully human IgG2 monoclonal antibody directed against OX40 (CD134), a costimulatory receptor. Of the approximately 50 dose-escalation patients, hepatocellular carcinoma was present in around 20, melanoma in roughly 15, renal cell carcinoma in 9 and head and neck cancer in 9. Partial responses were achieved by three dose-escalation patients, of whom one had hepatocellular carcinoma and two had cutaneous melanoma. The purpose of peripheral TCRbeta sequencing was to test whether ivuxolimab changed TCR sequence diversity and led to clonal T-cell expansion. In the dose-escalation cohort, around four fifths of patients were male, and the mean age was roughly 60 years, with a range of 23 to 79. Prior anti-PD-1, anti-PD-L1 or anti-CTLA-4 therapy was permitted, and checkpoint inhibitors had been received by around 40% of dose-escalation patients. Intravenous ivuxolimab was administered to patients every 2 weeks at six dose levels: 0.01, 0.1, 0.3, 1.5, 3 and 10 mg/kg. The paper describes the monotherapy dose-escalation part (N of about 54 patients) of the phase I trial of ivuxolimab. On the study overall, not on this receptor specifically: Partial responders in the 0.1-3.0 mg/kg groups had among the lowest normalized peripheral clonal expansion, especially among CD8+ T cells. Low levels of normalized T-cell clonal expansion were also seen in some patients who did not respond. At doses of 0.1 to 3.0 mg/kg, clonal expansion of both CD4+ and CD8+ blood T cells was observed from baseline to week 6. After ivuxolimab, expanded clones were on average more numerous among CD8+ T cells than among CD4+ T cells. Antigen specificity was not determined for the clonally expanded peripheral T cells.

The trial excluded patients who had a history of autoimmune disease or who were on systemic immunosuppression. Peripheral blood for TCR sequencing was collected from all dose cohorts at baseline, on cycle 4 day 1, and on cycle 7 day 1. Samples were obtained from an open-label, multicenter, first-in-human phase I dose-escalation trial of ivuxolimab. Adults with locally advanced or metastatic head and neck squamous cell, hepatocellular, melanoma or renal cell carcinoma were enrolled in the trial. CD4+ and CD8+ T cells were sorted separately from peripheral blood before TCR sequencing. Between the V and J ends, shortened by 2 bases and 0 bases respectively, the junction contains 10 bases. Measured from the cysteine to the phenylalanine, the CDR3 is 15 residues long. Only the CDR3 region is kept as DNA, spanning 45 bases read in frame from base 1. The germline V gene (reference sequence) specifies LNHDA as CDR1 and SQIVND as CDR2.

To note about this clone: It lacks a known antigen. There are no base qualities to consult, and no much larger clone falls within one base.

For sequencing of the TCRbeta CDR3 region, genomic DNA was extracted from the sorted cells. The immunoSEQ Assay was used for sequencing of TCRbeta CDR3 regions. TCRdb took over this immuneACCESS table, retaining in-frame rearrangements with V and J assigned. Such tables are incomplete; in checked studies, under half of the missing clones stem from an unresolved V gene, and the remainder is unexplained. The sample table records around 60,000 clones; less than 95% of these occur just once. Roughly 0.45% of the sample belongs to the ten largest clones. Specimen: CD4+ or CD8+ T cells sorted from blood, collected in a trial of the OX40 agonist ivuxolimab. In this chain, TRBV19 is recombined with TRBJ1-2; the D gene lacks a confident call. The clonotype comes from an adult with an advanced solid tumor such as melanoma, head and neck, liver or kidney cancer. The base sequence is TGTGCCAGTAGTATACTATCGGCAGCTAACTATGGCTACACCTTC. Translated, it gives CASSILSAANYGYTF.